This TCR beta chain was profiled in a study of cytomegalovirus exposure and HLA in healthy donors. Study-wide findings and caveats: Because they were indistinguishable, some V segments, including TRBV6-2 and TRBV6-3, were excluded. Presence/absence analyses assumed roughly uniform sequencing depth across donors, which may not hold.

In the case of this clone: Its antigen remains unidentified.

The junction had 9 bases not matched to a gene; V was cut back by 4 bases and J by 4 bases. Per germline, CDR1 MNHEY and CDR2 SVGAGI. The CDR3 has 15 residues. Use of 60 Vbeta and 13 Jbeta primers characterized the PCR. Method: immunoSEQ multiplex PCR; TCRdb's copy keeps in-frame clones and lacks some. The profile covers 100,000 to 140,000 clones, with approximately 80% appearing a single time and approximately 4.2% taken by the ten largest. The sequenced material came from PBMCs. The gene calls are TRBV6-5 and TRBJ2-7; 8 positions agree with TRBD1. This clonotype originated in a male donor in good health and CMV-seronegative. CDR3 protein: CASSSKQGVGYEQYF. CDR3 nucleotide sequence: TGTGCCAGCAGTTCCAAACAGGGGGTAGGATACGAGCAGTACTTC.